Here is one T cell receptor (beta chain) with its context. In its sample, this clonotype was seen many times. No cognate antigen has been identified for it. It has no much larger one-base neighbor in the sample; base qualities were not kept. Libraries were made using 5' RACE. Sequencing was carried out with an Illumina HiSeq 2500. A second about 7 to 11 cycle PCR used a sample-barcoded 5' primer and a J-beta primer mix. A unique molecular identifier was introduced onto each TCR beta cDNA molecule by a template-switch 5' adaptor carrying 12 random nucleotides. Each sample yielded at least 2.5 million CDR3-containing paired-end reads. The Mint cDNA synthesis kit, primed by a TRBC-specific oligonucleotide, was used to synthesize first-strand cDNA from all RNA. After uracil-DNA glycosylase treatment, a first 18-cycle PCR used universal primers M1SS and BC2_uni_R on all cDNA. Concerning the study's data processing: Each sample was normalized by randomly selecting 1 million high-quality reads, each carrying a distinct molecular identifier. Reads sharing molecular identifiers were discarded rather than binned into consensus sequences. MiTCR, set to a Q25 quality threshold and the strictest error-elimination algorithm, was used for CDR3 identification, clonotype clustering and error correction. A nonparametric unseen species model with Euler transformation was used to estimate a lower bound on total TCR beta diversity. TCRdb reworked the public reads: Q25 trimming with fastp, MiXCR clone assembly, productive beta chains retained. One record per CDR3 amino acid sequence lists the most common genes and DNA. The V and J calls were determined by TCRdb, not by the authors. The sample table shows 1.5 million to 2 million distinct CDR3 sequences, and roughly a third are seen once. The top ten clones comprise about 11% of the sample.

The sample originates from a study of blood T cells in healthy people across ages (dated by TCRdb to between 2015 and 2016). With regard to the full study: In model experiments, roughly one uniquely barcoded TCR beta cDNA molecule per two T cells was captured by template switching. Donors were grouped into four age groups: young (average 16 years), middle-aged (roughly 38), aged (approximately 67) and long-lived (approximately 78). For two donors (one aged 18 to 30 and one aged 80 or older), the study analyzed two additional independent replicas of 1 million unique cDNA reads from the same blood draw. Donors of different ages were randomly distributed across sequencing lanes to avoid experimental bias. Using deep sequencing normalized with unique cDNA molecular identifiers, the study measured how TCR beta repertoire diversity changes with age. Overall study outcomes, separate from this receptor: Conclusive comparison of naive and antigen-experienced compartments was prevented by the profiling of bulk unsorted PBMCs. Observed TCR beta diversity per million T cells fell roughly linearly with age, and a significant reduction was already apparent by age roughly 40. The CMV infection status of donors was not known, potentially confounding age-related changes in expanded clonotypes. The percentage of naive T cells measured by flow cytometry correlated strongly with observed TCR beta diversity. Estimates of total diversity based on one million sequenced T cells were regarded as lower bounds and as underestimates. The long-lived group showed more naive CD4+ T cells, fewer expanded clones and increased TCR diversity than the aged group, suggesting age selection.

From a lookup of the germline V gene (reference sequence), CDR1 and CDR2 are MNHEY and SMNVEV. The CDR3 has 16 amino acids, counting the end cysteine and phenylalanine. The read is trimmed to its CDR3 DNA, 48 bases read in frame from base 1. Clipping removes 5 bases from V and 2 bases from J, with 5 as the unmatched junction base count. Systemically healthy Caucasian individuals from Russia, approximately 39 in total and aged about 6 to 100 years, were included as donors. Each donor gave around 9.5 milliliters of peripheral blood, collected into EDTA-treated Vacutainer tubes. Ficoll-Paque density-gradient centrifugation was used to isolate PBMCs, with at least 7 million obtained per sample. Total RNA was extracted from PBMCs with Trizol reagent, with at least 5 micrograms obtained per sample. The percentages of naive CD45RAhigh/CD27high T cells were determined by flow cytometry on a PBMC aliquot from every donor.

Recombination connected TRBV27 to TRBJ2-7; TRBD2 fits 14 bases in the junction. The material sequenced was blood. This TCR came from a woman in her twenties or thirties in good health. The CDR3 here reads CASSPGLAGVTYEQYF. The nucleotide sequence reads TGTGCCAGCAGTCCGGGACTAGCGGGAGTAACCTACGAGCAGTACTTC.